This TCR beta chain was retrieved from a study of T cell responses to AZD1222 COVID-19 vaccine (dated by TCRdb to the early 2020s). Notes on the research overall: A total of 233 trial participants underwent TCR sequencing, of whom roughly 210 received two doses of AZD1222 and around 26 received two doses of the MenACWY control vaccine. Trial participants were enrolled by age into 18-55, 56-69 and 70-plus year subgroups, with about 150, 27 and 61 TCR-sequenced participants respectively. The investigation overall reported the following: Nearly half of unique spike-specific TCRs reportedly recognized epitopes outside regions mutated in the B.1.351 and B.1.1.7 variants. Because no day 14 peak-response samples were available, the repertoires could be characterized only after the peak T cell response. Conclusions about previously exposed vaccinees were limited because only six AZD1222 recipients were SARS-CoV-2 seropositive at baseline. Spike-specific TCR breadth and depth rose significantly after two AZD1222 doses compared with day 0 and with MenACWY recipients. In the small 56-69-year group, the increase in depth fell short of significance, most likely because of low power. The whole spike protein was spanned by vaccine-associated CD4 TCRs, and dominant responses were seen in regions 160-218 and 743-854. Most participants were white British and females outnumbered males, and the authors suggested that clonal diversity may have been underestimated.

This specimen's time point label, interpreted: about 28 days (+/-7) after the second vaccine dose. AZD1222 recipients with second doses at about 4 weeks or about 12 weeks were pooled, because spike-specific TCR depth and breadth did not differ between schedules. Samples from vaccinated people were obtained from the UK trials COV001 and COV002, which included a single-blind randomized controlled phase 2/3 trial of AZD1222 (ChAdOx1 nCoV-19) in healthy adults. Trial participant PBMC samples were collected at day 0 and day 28 after the second dose for TCRbeta chain sequencing. The CDR3 regions of human TCRbeta chains were analyzed by immunosequencing. The study's processing was this. Repertoire TCRs were checked for matches against a reference library of SARS-CoV-2-specific TCRs that had been generated using the MIRA antigen-specificity platform. Breadth was defined as the fraction of unique TCRs that were SARS-CoV-2-associated. Depth was defined as the fraction of total T cells that were SARS-CoV-2-associated. Using the MIRA data, each spike-specific TCR was mapped to the spike region that the TCR reacts to and placed in a CD4 or CD8 class. Log10-transformed breadth and depth values were compared by one-way ANOVA with Sidak's multiple comparisons tests. TCRdb took this table from immuneACCESS and kept in-frame rearrangements with V and J called. Such tables lack part of the clones; where checked against another copy, unresolved V genes explain under half of the gap, and the rest is unexplained. D and trimming come from the DNA, and the V and J calls and clone size come from that table. The sample records 90,000 to 150,000 clones, 87% of which are singletons. The ten most abundant clones make up around 2.5% of the sample.

Concerning this clone itself: This clone's antigen is unknown. Qualities for individual bases were not recorded, and no much larger clone is one base off.

The sequence derives from an adult who received the AZD1222 COVID-19 vaccine. The sequencing used peripheral blood, collected 28 days after the second AZD1222 dose.

The CDR3 amino acid sequence is: CASSREQGAHEQYF. The DNA sequence is TGTGCCAGCAGCCGAGAACAGGGGGCCCACGAGCAGTACTTC. The V and J genes are TRBV2 and TRBJ2-7; the junction holds 9 bases that match TRBD1. The CDR1 and CDR2 encoded by the germline V gene are SNHLY and FYNNEI. After removal of 6 bases from V and 5 bases from J, the junction retains 8 bases not matched to a gene. The CDR3 sequence holds 14 residues, the cysteine and phenylalanine included. Only the CDR3 DNA is retained, 42 bases long and in frame from the first base.